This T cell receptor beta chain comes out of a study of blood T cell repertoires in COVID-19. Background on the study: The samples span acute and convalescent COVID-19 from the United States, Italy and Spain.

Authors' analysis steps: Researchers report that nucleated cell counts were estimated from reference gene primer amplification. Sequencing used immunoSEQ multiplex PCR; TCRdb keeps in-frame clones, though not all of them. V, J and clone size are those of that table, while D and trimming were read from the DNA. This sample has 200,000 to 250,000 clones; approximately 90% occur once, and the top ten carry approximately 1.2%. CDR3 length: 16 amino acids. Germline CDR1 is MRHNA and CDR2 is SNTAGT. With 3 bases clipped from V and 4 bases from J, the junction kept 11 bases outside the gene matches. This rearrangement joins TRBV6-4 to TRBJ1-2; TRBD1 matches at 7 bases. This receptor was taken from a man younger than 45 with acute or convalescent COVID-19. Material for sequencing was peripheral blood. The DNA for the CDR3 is TGTGCCAGCAGTGAATTCACAGGGGAGAATGCCTATGGCTACACCTTC. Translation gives CASSEFTGENAYGYTF.